This T cell receptor (beta chain) stems from a study of blood T cell repertoires in COVID-19. Study-wide context: The analysed material was cDNA or gDNA that came from T cells, B-cell-depleted T cells, or PBMCs.

The V gene's germline CDR1 is KGHSH and CDR2 LQKENI. J gave up 4 bases and V 0 bases, and 7 bases lay outside the gene matches. This CDR3 has 17 residues. Patients of the Seattle cohort, enrolled during active infection, were followed longitudinally. Sequencing used immunoSEQ multiplex PCR; TCRdb keeps in-frame clones, though not all of them. The sample lists 50,000 to 60,000 clones, roughly 90% occurring once. The receptor comes from a man between 35 and 55 years old with COVID-19, enrolled during active disease. The chain has TRBV18 and TRBJ2-1, with TRBD2 identical over 9 bases. Source material: peripheral blood. CDR3 region: CASSPPIGGGGYNEQFF. As DNA, the CDR3 is TGTGCCAGCTCACCACCCATCGGCGGGGGGGGTTACAATGAGCAGTTCTTC.